The 26 T cell receptor beta chains below all came from one sample that was sequenced in a study of technical replicates of blood from four donors. Method: immunoSEQ multiplex PCR; TCRdb's copy keeps in-frame clones and lacks some. This sample has 75,000 or so clones, with roughly 93% found just once. Input material: T cells isolated from PBMCs. These receptors were obtained from a human donor in good health.

The chain recombines TRBV12-5 with TRBJ2-5, with 8 bases identical to TRBD2. CDR1 is LGHNT and CDR2 is FRNRAP in the germline V gene. The CDR3 consists of 17 residues. Germline trimming cut 0 bases from V and 5 bases from J; bases unmatched to any gene: 11. CDR3 in DNA: TGTGCTAGTGGTTTGGTACTGCGAGCGGGAGATGGGGAGACCCAGTACTTC. As protein: CASGLVLRAGDGETQYF.

J is TRBJ2-7 and V is TRBV15; 7 bases map to TRBD2. The V segment lost 1 base and the J segment 1 base; nucleotides outside the gene matches: 4. The CDR3 consists of 15 residues. Germline loops: CDR1 LNHNV, CDR2 YYDKDF (reference sequence). Here the CDR3 reads CATSRVGGRSYEQYF. CDR3 nucleotides: TGTGCCACCAGCAGAGTGGGAGGGAGGTCCTACGAGCAGTACTTC. Drawing the rest from reference TRBV15 and TRBJ2-7, the complete variable domain is DAMVIQNPRYQVTQFGKPVTLSCSQTLNHNVMYWYQQKSSQAPKLLFHYYDKDFNNEADTPDNFQSRRPNTSFCFLDIRSPGLGDTAMYLCATSRVGGRSYEQYFGPGTRLTVT.

This clone was detected only a few times. The chain is built from TRBV5-1 and TRBJ2-7, with 7 bases identical to TRBD1. Trimming at V came to 3 bases and at J to 0 bases, leaving 6 bases not matched to a gene. The V gene's germline CDR1 is SGHRS and CDR2 YFSETQ. The CDR3 contains 15 residues. CDR3: CASSSQGSSSYEQYF. In nucleotides, the CDR3 is TGCGCCAGCAGCTCACAGGGGTCCAGCTCCTACGAGCAGTACTTC.

This chain connects TRBV5-4 to TRBJ2-7; D perhaps matches TRBD1 (6 bases). Trimming left V 2 bases short and J 3 bases short, with 9 bases between. The germline CDR1 and CDR2 sequences are SGHNT and YYREEE (reference sequence). The CDR3 runs to 13 residues. The CDR3 reads CASSFDRYYEQYF. As DNA, the CDR3 is TGTGCCAGCAGCTTTGACAGGTACTACGAGCAGTACTTC.

This chain joins TRBV9 and TRBJ1-2, with D possibly being TRBD1 (5 bases). Germline lookup yields CDR1 SGDLS and CDR2 YYNGEE. The V end lost 0 bases, the J end lost 6 bases, and 9 bases lay between the germline ends. CDR3 length: 13 residues. The CDR3 coding sequence is TGTGCCAGCAGCGTAGGCCAGGGCCATGGCTACACCTTC. This gives the protein CASSVGQGHGYTF.

The chain employs TRBV7-2 and TRBJ2-1, with D maybe TRBD2 (6 bases). The CDR3 covers 16 residues. The V gene lost 3 bases and the J gene lost 0 bases, with 12 bases spanning the gap. CDR1 is SGHTA and CDR2 is FQGNSA in the germline V gene. CDR3 sequence reads: CASSFGLGSSYNEQFF. In DNA form, the CDR3 reads TGTGCCAGCAGCTTTGGGCTCGGGAGCTCCTACAATGAGCAGTTCTTC.

The chain recombines TRBV7-2 with TRBJ2-7, with TRBD1 matching over 7 bases. The CDR3 runs to 15 residues. Germline CDR1 SGHTA, CDR2 FQGNSA. Trimming at V came to 5 bases and at J to 5 bases, leaving 12 bases not matched to a gene. The CDR3 bases are TGTGCCAGCAGCCTAAGACAGGGAACGAGGAACGAGCAGTACTTC. This sequence encodes CASSLRQGTRNEQYF.

This clone has only a few counts. The chain carries TRBV4-2 and TRBJ1-3, with D possibly matching TRBD1 (5 bases). This CDR3 region has 19 residues. Trimming pared 0 bases from V and 2 bases from J, leaving 20 bases between. Germline CDR1 and CDR2: LGHNA and YNFKEQ. In DNA, the CDR3 is TGTGCCAGCAGCCAAGAGGGGAGATTCGCGGGGGACCCTGGAAACACCATATATTTT. Its translation: CASSQEGRFAGDPGNTIYF.

J is TRBJ2-7 and V is TRBV10-2; a possible D gene is TRBD2 (6 bases). Deletions cut 6 bases from V and 3 bases from J, with 15 bases between. Germline-derived CDR1 and CDR2 are WSHSY and SAAADI. The CDR3 totals 14 residues. Here the CDR3 reads CASREAPGDYEQYF. The DNA of the CDR3 is TGCGCCAGCAGAGAAGCCCCGGGAGACTACGAGCAGTACTTC.

The chain recombines TRBV27 with TRBJ2-1; 14 bases line up with TRBD2. J lost 7 bases, V lost 5 bases, and 4 bases had no gene match. The CDR3 is 15 residues long. The V gene's germline CDR1 is MNHEY and CDR2 SMNVEV (reference sequence). The CDR3 sequence is CASSPGLAGGNEQFF. Written as DNA, the CDR3 is TGTGCCAGCAGTCCCGGACTAGCGGGAGGTAATGAGCAGTTCTTC.

V usage is TRBV27 and J usage is TRBJ2-6; D not resolved. V was shortened by 7 bases and J by 0 bases, with 16 bases between the two germline ends. The CDR3 is 17 residues long. Germline V lookup: CDR1 MNHEY, CDR2 SMNVEV (reference sequence). For the CDR3, the DNA is TGTGCCAGCATAGGCTTTACTAACCCCTCTGGGGCCAACGTCCTGACTTTC. Amino acid sequence: CASIGFTNPSGANVLTF.

The chain is built from TRBV9 and TRBJ2-3; 7 bases line up with TRBD1. The CDR3 contains 18 residues. Trimming took 1 base from V and 2 from J; bases not matched to a gene: 13. Germline lookup yields CDR1 SGDLS and CDR2 YYNGEE. CDR3 protein: CASSVSTGVSDHTDTQYF. The CDR3 DNA reads TGTGCCAGCAGCGTATCCACAGGGGTATCAGACCACACAGATACGCAGTATTTT.

V and J are TRBV7-8 and TRBJ2-1; 10 bases are a match to TRBD2. J lost 5 bases, V lost 4 bases, and 2 bases had no gene match. The CDR3 is 14 residues long. Germline V gene data show CDR1 as SGHVS and CDR2 as FQNEAQ. The CDR3 sequence: CASSWTSGNNEQFF. CDR3 in DNA: TGTGCCAGCAGCTGGACTAGCGGCAACAATGAGCAGTTCTTC.

The chain has TRBV4-3 and TRBJ2-1; 7 bases match TRBD1. The CDR3 contains 15 residues. CDR1 and CDR2 (germline): LGHNA, YSLEER. The ends lost 0 bases at V and 4 bases at J; junction bases unmatched: 3. CDR3 sequence reads: CASSQERGRYNEQFF. The CDR3 DNA reads as TGCGCCAGCAGCCAAGAGAGGGGGCGATACAATGAGCAGTTCTTC.

V is TRBV9 and J is TRBJ2-7; 11 bases are shared with TRBD1. Germline V gene data show CDR1 as SGDLS and CDR2 as YYNGEE. J was trimmed by 3 bases and V by 4 bases; bases with no gene match: 6. This CDR3 has 15 residues. This CDR3 is CASSPGTGGGYEQYF. CDR3 coding DNA: TGTGCCAGCAGCCCGGGGACAGGGGGTGGCTACGAGCAGTACTTC.

The chain's CDR3 is CASSLSGGGFTIYF. The CDR3 DNA reads TGTGCCAGCAGCTTGTCTGGGGGAGGTTTCACCATATATTTT. The chain carries TRBV7-2 and TRBJ1-3; TRBD1 is a possible D gene (5 bases). This CDR3 region has 14 residues. Germline V gene lookup returns CDR1 SGHTA and CDR2 FQGNSA. Trimming left V 3 bases short and J 9 bases short, with 15 bases between.

V usage is TRBV4-2 and J usage is TRBJ2-7; the match to TRBD2 covers 9 bases. The germline gives CDR1 LGHNA, CDR2 YNFKEQ. V shed 5 bases, J shed 4 bases, and the junction held 3 bases outside the gene matches. This CDR3 has 13 amino acids. The CDR3 is CASSDSGSYEQYF. CDR3 nucleotides: TGTGCCAGCAGCGATAGCGGGAGTTACGAGCAGTACTTC.

The chain has TRBV7-9 and TRBJ2-1; 8 nucleotides line up with TRBD1. This CDR3 comprises 15 residues. Trimming at V came to 5 bases and at J to 10 bases, leaving 13 bases not matched to a gene. Germline V gene sequence: CDR1 SEHNR, CDR2 FQNEAQ (reference sequence). Written as DNA, the CDR3 is TGTGCCAGCAGCCCTGGACAGGGAGAAGTGACGGAGCAGTTCTTC. It is translated as CASSPGQGEVTEQFF. Complete variable domain (other parts from reference TRBV7-9 and TRBJ2-1): DTGVSQNPRHKITKRGQNVTFRCDPISEHNRLYWYRQTLGQGPEFLTYFQNEAQLEKSRLLSDRFSAERPKGSFSTLEIQRTEQGDSAMYLCASSPGQGEVTEQFFGPGTRLTVL.

The chain combines TRBV4-2 with TRBJ2-7; 10 bases fit TRBD2. CDR3 size: 15 residues. V shed 4 bases and J 2 bases; nucleotides not matched to a gene: 5. The germline V gene has CDR1 LGHNA and CDR2 YNFKEQ. The CDR3 region has the DNA TGTGCCAGCAGCCGTCCCGGGACTAGCGCCTACGAGCAGTACTTC. Amino acid sequence: CASSRPGTSAYEQYF.

This chain uses TRBV7-2 with TRBJ1-2; TRBD1 matches 9 bases. The CDR3 runs 15 residues. The germline CDR1 and CDR2 sequences are SGHTA and FQGNSA. The ends lost 2 bases at V and 7 bases at J; junction bases unmatched: 8. As DNA, the CDR3 is TGTGCCAGCAGCTTACTAAGGTGGACAGGGGTTGGCTACACCTTC. It codes for CASSLLRWTGVGYTF.

This sequence joins TRBV7-6 and TRBJ2-7; D is unresolved. The V gene's germline CDR1 is SGHVS and CDR2 FNYEAQ. CDR3 length equals 14 residues. V lost 3 bases, J lost 0 bases, and 9 bases lay in between. The CDR3 nucleotides are TGTGCCAGCAGCTTCCCACAAAGCTCCTACGAGCAGTACTTC. Its protein is CASSFPQSSYEQYF.

This clone showed up just once. J is TRBJ1-5 and V is TRBV2; D not resolved. The CDR3 spans 13 residues. V was trimmed by 5 bases and J by 0 bases, leaving 5 bases between them. Germline loops: CDR1 SNHLY, CDR2 FYNNEI. Here the CDR3 reads CASSPVSNQPQHF. The CDR3 nucleotides read TGTGCCAGCAGTCCCGTTAGCAATCAGCCCCAGCATTTT.

This rearrangement joins TRBV9 to TRBJ2-1; TRBD2 matches at 8 bases. The junction had 13 bases not matched to a gene; V was cut back by 4 bases and J by 4 bases. The CDR3 runs 17 residues. Per germline, CDR1 SGDLS and CDR2 YYNGEE. Here the CDR3 DNA reads TGTGCCAGCAGCCCCAGTGGGGTAGCGGGACCGTACAATGAGCAGTTCTTC. This sequence encodes CASSPSGVAGPYNEQFF.

The V call is TRBV19, the J call TRBJ2-1; maybe TRBD2 (6 bases). The CDR3 contains 15 residues. Germline-derived CDR1 and CDR2 are LNHDA and SQIVND (reference sequence). V was pared by 4 bases and J by 4 bases, with 14 bases between. In DNA form, the CDR3 reads TGTGCCAGTAGTACACACCGGGACTTATACAATGAGCAGTTCTTC. Its protein product is CASSTHRDLYNEQFF.

The J gene is TRBJ1-1, the V gene TRBV6-1; tentative D call: TRBD1 (6 bases). The CDR3 extends over 15 amino acids. Trimming stripped 8 bases from V and 1 base from J, with 17 bases between. Germline CDR1 reads MNHNS; CDR2 reads SASEGT. DNA of the CDR3: TGTGCCAGCTGCCAGGGGTTTACGGCGAACACTGAAGCTTTCTTT. Translated: CASCQGFTANTEAFF.

V is TRBV27 and J is TRBJ2-1; D gene uncertain. With 0 bases removed from V and 6 bases from J, the gap between germline ends came to 6 bases. Germline-derived CDR1 and CDR2 are MNHEY and SMNVEV (reference sequence). This CDR3 spans 13 amino acids. For the CDR3, the DNA is TGTGCCAGCAGTTTATCCTTTAGCAATGAGCAGTTCTTC. Residues: CASSLSFSNEQFF.